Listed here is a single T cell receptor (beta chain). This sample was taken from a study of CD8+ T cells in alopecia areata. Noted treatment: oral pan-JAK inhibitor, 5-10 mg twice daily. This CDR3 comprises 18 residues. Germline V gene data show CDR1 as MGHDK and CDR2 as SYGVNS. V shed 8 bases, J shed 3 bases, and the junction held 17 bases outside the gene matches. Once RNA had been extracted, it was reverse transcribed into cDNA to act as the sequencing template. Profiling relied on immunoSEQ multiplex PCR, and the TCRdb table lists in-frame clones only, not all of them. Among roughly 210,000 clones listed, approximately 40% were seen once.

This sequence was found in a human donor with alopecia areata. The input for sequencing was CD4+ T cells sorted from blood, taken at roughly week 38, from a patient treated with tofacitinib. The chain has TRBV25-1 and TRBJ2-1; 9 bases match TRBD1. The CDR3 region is CASEGQGLLAGVYNEQFF. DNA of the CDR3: TGTGCCAGCGAGGGACAGGGTCTACTCGCGGGAGTCTACAATGAGCAGTTCTTC. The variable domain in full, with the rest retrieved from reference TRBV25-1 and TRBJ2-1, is EADIYQTPRYLVIGTGKKITLECSQTMGHDKMYWYQQDPGMELHLIHYSYGVNSTEKGDLSSESTVSRIRTEHFPLTLESARPSHTSQYLCASEGQGLLAGVYNEQFFGPGTRLTVL.